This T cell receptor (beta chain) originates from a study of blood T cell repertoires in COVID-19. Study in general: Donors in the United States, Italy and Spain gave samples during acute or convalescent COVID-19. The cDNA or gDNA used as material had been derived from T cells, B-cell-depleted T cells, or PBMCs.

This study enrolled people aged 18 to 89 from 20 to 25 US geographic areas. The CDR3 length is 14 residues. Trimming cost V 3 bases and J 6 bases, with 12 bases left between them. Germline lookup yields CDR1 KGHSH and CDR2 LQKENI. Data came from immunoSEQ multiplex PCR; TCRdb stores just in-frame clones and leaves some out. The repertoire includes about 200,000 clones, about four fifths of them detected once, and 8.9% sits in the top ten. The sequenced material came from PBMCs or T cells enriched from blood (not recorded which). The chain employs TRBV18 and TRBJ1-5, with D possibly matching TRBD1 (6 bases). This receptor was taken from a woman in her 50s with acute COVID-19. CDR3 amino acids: CASSPGAGVQPQHF. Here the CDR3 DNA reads TGTGCCAGCTCACCGGGAGCAGGGGTTCAGCCCCAGCATTTT.